This T cell receptor (beta chain) was found in a study of T cells expressing NK-cell markers. The CDR3 consists of 18 residues. The germline CDR1 and CDR2 sequences are SGHRS and YFSETQ. General study results and limits: Several donors showed dominant NKG2C+ clonotypes comprising roughly 1.0-7.5% of their CD8+ T cells. These same clonotypes (in a few donors) also led the CD3+CD56-NKG2C+ fraction.

One entry per CDR3 protein, without DNA, is what TCRdb gives after re-calling the 5' RACE reads. Its table lists roughly 420,000 distinct CDR3 sequences. On this clonotype itself: Its antigen remains unidentified.

This TCR was sampled from a woman between 18 and 69 years old in good health. Sequenced: blood T cells: a sorted CD56 or NKG2C T cell subset, CD4+ or CD8+ T cells, or bulk PBMC T cells (not recorded which). The gene calls are TRBV5-1 and TRBJ2-3; TCRdb's assignment of TRBD2 cannot be checked, as there is no DNA. The CDR3 loop reads CASSFAKASGAYTDTQYF.